This TCR beta chain appears in the sequencing data of a study of metastatic and nonmetastatic thyroid tumors. For the study at large: Blood and tumor or nodule tissue repertoires from malignant and benign thyroid patients were compared. Findings and limits, study-wide: Malignant thyroid tumors reportedly exceeded benign nodules significantly in TCR beta diversity, with the difference appearing in blood and tumor.

By sample fraction, this clone is medium-sized. The antigen is unknown. Trimming stripped 2 bases from V and 0 bases from J, with 11 bases between. Germline loops: CDR1 SGHAT, CDR2 FQNNGV. The CDR3 has 15 residues. Every patient underwent thyroid surgery untreated. Under the authors' procedure: Using the CDR3 differences seen across clinicopathological groups, the authors built a distant-metastasis classifier for papillary thyroid cancer, which was meant to discriminate distant-metastatic patients. TCRdb re-called the PCR reads through MiXCR. Here the V and J calls rest on TCRdb's processing, not on the authors' analysis. The sample shows 20,000 to 25,000 clones, around 20% of them seen only once.

The sequencing input was adjacent normal tissue. The rearrangement links TRBV11-2 to TRBJ2-7, with D perhaps TRBD2 (6 bases). The TCR sequence derives from a female donor with papillary thyroid cancer or a benign thyroid nodule (not recorded which). Some clones in this sample may be carry-over from other donors' samples. The CDR3 DNA follows: TGTGCCAGCAGCTTACTAGCGTTCGCCTCCTACGAGCAGTACTTC. Residues: CASSLLAFASYEQYF.